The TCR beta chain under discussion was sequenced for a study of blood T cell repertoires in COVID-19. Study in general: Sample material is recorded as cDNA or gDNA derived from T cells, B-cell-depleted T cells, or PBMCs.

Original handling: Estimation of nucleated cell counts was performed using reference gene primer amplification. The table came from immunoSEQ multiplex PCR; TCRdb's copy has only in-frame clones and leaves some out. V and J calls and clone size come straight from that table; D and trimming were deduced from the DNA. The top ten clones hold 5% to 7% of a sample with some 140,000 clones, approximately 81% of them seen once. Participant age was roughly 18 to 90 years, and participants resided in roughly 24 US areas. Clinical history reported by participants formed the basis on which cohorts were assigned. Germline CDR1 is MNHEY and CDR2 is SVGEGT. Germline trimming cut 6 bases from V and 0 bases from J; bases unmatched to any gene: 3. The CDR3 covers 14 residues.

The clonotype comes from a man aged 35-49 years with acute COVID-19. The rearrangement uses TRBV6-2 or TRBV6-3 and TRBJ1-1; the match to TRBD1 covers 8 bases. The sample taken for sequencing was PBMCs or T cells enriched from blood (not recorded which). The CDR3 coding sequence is TGTGCCAGCAGCAACAGGGGGGTGAACACTGAAGCTTTCTTT. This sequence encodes CASSNRGVNTEAFF.